The present T cell receptor beta chain was sequenced within a study of shared clonotypes between healthy human individuals. Among the donors, all were Caucasian adults who lived in Nashville, Tennessee. Clones were read by immunoSEQ multiplex PCR, and TCRdb kept only the in-frame ones, dropping some. The sample shows approximately 1.5 million clones, around 98.5% of them seen only once. Trimming stripped 3 bases from V and 3 bases from J, with 15 bases between. Germline V lookup: CDR1 MNHNS, CDR2 SASEGT. The CDR3 is 16 amino acids. The chain employs TRBV6-1 and TRBJ1-3; D ambiguous. The sequencing input was naive CD4+ T cells sorted from blood. Subset indicated: CD45RA+ positively selected. The TCR comes from a man aged 25 to 40 in good health. The CDR3: CASSELKVSYGNTIYF. The CDR3 DNA reads as TGTGCCAGCAGTGAGCTCAAGGTTTCCTATGGAAACACCATATATTTT.